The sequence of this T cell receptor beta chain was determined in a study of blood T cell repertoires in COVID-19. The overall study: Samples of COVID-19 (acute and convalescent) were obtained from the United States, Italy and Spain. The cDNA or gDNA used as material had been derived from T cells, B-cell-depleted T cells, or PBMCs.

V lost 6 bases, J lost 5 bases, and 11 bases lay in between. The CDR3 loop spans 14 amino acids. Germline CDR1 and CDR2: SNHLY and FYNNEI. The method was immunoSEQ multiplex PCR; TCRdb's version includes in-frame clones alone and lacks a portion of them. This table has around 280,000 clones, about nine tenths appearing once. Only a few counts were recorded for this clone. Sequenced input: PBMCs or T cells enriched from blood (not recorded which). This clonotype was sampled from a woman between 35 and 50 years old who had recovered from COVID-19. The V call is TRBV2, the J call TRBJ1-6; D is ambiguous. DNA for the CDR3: TGTGCCAGCAGATCGGACGGGAATAATTCACCCCTCCACTTT. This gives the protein CASRSDGNNSPLHF.